One sample yielded the 16 T cell receptor beta chains listed below, sequenced in a study of T-cell memory formation after mild COVID-19 (dated by TCRdb to the early 2020s). Preparation of the library involved 5' RACE. Sequenced using an Illumina NovaSeq 6000. TCRdb passed the public sequencing reads through fastp at Q25 and MiXCR, retaining productive beta sequences. Entries that share a CDR3 protein sequence are merged under the most common genes and DNA. The sample data list more than 250,000 distinct CDR3 sequences, and around 15% of these were observed just once. The top ten clones comprise approximately 23% of the sample. Sequencing input: PBMCs or a T cell subset sorted from them (not recorded which). The receptors stem from a young man who had mild COVID-19 (a few samples of this study predate the infection). The sample titles of this study are shuffled in the database, so cell type and time point are left out; the donor was told from shared clones.

This clonotype was seen only a few times. J is TRBJ1-4 and V is TRBV6-1; D is possibly TRBD1 (5 bases). V was clipped by 4 bases and J by 0 bases, with 6 bases between them. Germline assignment: CDR1 MNHNS and CDR2 SASEGT. The CDR3 spans 14 residues. The CDR3, as DNA: TGTGCCAGCAGTGGACAGCCAACTAATGAAAAACTGTTTTTT. Protein product: CASSGQPTNEKLFF.

The chain joins TRBV6-1 to TRBJ2-2; D is ambiguous. The length of the CDR3 is 15 residues. Per germline, CDR1 MNHNS and CDR2 SASEGT. V was cut by 1 base and J by 5 bases, with 11 bases left in between. The CDR3 DNA reads as TGTGCCAGCAGTGAAGAAGGGCAGTTGACCGGGGAGCTGTTTTTT. This translates into CASSEEGQLTGELFF.

In its sample, this clonotype was seen a few times. The chain is built from TRBV6-1 and TRBJ2-7; tentative D call: TRBD2 (6 bases). V lost 8 bases to trimming and J lost 1 base, with 9 bases between them. The CDR3 extends over 12 amino acids. In germline, CDR1 is MNHNS, CDR2 SASEGT. The CDR3 region is CASGGVSYEQYV. The CDR3 DNA reads TGTGCCAGCGGCGGGGTATCCTACGAGCAGTACGTC.

V gene TRBV5-1 combines with J gene TRBJ1-2, with 9 bases lining up with TRBD1. The CDR3 extends over 15 amino acids. Germline CDR1 and CDR2: SGHRS and YFSETQ. V lost 0 bases to trimming and J lost 6 bases; unmatched junction nucleotides: 6. CDR3 sequence (DNA): TGCGCCAGCAGCTTGGATCCGGGACAGGGTAATGGCTACACCTTC. Translated: CASSLDPGQGNGYTF.

This clonotype showed up many times. The V call is TRBV11-2, the J call TRBJ1-5, with D perhaps matching TRBD1 (6 bases). The CDR3 contains 16 residues. Trimming left V 1 base short and J 6 bases short, with 16 bases between. Germline V gene sequence: CDR1 SGHAT, CDR2 FQNNGV. Written as DNA, the CDR3 is TGTGCCAGCAGCTTAGGCAGGGGAGGACACGGTCAGCCCCAGCATTTT. Its translation: CASSLGRGGHGQPQHF.

The chain recombines TRBV5-1 with TRBJ1-5; D is unresolved. The CDR3 is 14 residues long. V was clipped by 4 bases and J by 3 bases, with 11 bases between them. Germline CDR1 SGHRS, CDR2 YFSETQ. The CDR3 bases are TGCGCCAGCAGCCTAGAACCTACCAATCAGCCCCAGCATTTT. Protein: CASSLEPTNQPQHF.

This clonotype was seen only a few times. Here the CDR3 reads CASSPVAGLEQYV. Written as DNA, the CDR3 is TGTGCCAGCAGTCCGGTCGCGGGGCTCGAGCAGTACGTC. The rearrangement links TRBV7-9 to TRBJ2-7, with D possibly TRBD2 on 6 matching bases. The V end was cut by 6 bases, the J end by 6 bases, with 15 bases between. The germline V gene encodes CDR1 SEHNR and CDR2 FQNEAQ (reference sequence). The CDR3 covers 13 residues.

This clonotype was recorded many times. V usage is TRBV7-2 and J usage is TRBJ2-5; D is unresolved. The CDR3 is 13 residues long. Germline CDR1 is SGHTA and CDR2 is FQGNSA. V lost 2 bases and J lost 2, with 6 bases in between. The CDR3 protein is CASSLTQQETQYF. DNA of the CDR3: TGTGCCAGCAGCTTAACGCAGCAAGAGACCCAGTACTTC.

The V and J genes are TRBV28 and TRBJ1-2, with D unclear. This CDR3 contains 14 residues. Germline V gene lookup returns CDR1 MDHEN and CDR2 SYDVKM. V was cut by 3 bases and J by 4 bases, with 12 bases left in between. The CDR3 DNA is TGTGCCAGCAGTTTGAGTCAGTCAATCTATGGCTACACCTTC. Its protein product is CASSLSQSIYGYTF.

This clonotype was recorded at least ten times. The V and J genes are TRBV6-5 and TRBJ2-4; tentatively, D is TRBD2 (5 bases). Germline V gene data show CDR1 as MNHEY and CDR2 as SVGAGI. Trimming removed 0 bases at V and 2 bases at J, with 11 bases between. There are 16 residues in the CDR3. This CDR3 reads CASSYSGVGTKNIQYF. The CDR3 DNA reads TGTGCCAGCAGTTACTCTGGGGTCGGGACCAAAAACATTCAGTACTTC.

The rearrangement uses TRBV7-2 and TRBJ2-3; D not resolved. Germline CDR1 is SGHTA and CDR2 is FQGNSA. Trimming pared 1 base from V and 6 bases from J, leaving 8 bases between. The CDR3 runs to 13 residues. The CDR3, as DNA: TGTGCCAGCAGCTTAGTGCCGCAGGATACGCAGTATTTT. It specifies CASSLVPQDTQYF.

This clonotype was seen a handful of times. The chain has TRBV7-8 and TRBJ2-3, with D perhaps TRBD1 or TRBD2 (6 bases each). The V end lost 3 bases, the J end lost 4 bases, and 14 bases lay between the germline ends. Germline V gene lookup returns CDR1 SGHVS and CDR2 FQNEAQ. The CDR3 totals 15 residues. The CDR3 loop reads CASSLTGGGPDTQYF. The CDR3 nucleotides are TGTGCCAGCAGCTTGACCGGGGGCGGCCCAGATACGCAGTATTTT.

The rearrangement links TRBV7-9 to TRBJ2-1, with D perhaps matching TRBD1 (5 bases). The CDR3 totals 15 residues. V was trimmed by 5 bases and J by 7 bases, leaving 18 bases between them. Per germline, CDR1 SEHNR and CDR2 FQNEAQ (reference sequence). The CDR3 DNA reads as TGTGCCAGCAGCCCCCCGCCAGGGAAGGGGAATGAGCAGTTCTTC. Protein: CASSPPPGKGNEQFF.

The sample holds a few counts of this clonotype. The chain combines TRBV11-2 with TRBJ1-1, with TRBD1 as a possible D gene (5 bases). This CDR3 is 13 amino acids long. V lost 0 bases, J lost 6 bases, and 8 bases lay in between. The germline V gene has CDR1 SGHAT and CDR2 FQNNGV. The chain's CDR3 is CASSLERDSEAFF. The CDR3 DNA follows: TGTGCCAGCAGCTTAGAAAGGGACTCTGAAGCTTTCTTT.

A few counts support this clonotype. The chain's CDR3 is CSARGGLYGYTF. In DNA, the CDR3 is TGCAGTGCTAGAGGGGGTCTCTATGGCTACACCTTC. The V and J genes are TRBV20-1 and TRBJ1-2; D unclear. There are 12 residues in the CDR3. V was shortened by 1 base and J by 4 bases, with 7 bases between the two germline ends. Germline V lookup: CDR1 DFQATT, CDR2 SNEGSKA (reference sequence).

J is TRBJ2-7 and V is TRBV6-5; 12 nucleotides agree with TRBD2. CDR3 size: 16 residues. V was pared by 2 bases and J by 4 bases, with 6 bases of the junction left unmatched. Germline loops: CDR1 MNHEY, CDR2 SVGAGI. The CDR3 sequence: CASSYTGLAGRYEQYF. The CDR3 DNA reads TGTGCCAGCAGTTACACAGGACTAGCGGGGAGGTACGAGCAGTACTTC.